The 3 T cell receptor beta chains in this list originate from one sample, sequenced in a study of blood T cell repertoires in COVID-19. Sequencing used immunoSEQ multiplex PCR; TCRdb keeps in-frame clones, though not all of them. Altogether 200,000 to 300,000 clones are present, more than 70% being singletons, with the ten largest covering approximately 2%. Sequenced material: PBMCs or T cells enriched from blood (not recorded which). The receptors come from a woman in her fifties or sixties who had recovered from COVID-19.

This clone was detected once. V gene TRBV5-4 combines with J gene TRBJ2-7, with a weak D call TRBD2 (5 bases). V was trimmed by 0 bases and J by 5 bases, leaving 21 bases between them. Germline CDR1 is SGHNT and CDR2 is YYREEE (reference sequence). The CDR3 contains 17 residues. CDR3 coding DNA: TGTGCCAGCAGCTTGGCCTATGCGGCTAGCACCCGGGACGAGCAGTACTTC. Its protein is CASSLAYAASTRDEQYF.

The chain carries TRBV7-3 and TRBJ1-1; tentative D call: TRBD1 (6 bases). The length of the CDR3 is 13 residues. Germline-derived CDR1 and CDR2 are SGHTA and FQGTGA. V lost 4 bases and J lost 2, with 8 bases in between. The CDR3 nucleotides read TGTGCCAGCAGCTGGACAGTTAACACTGAAGCTTTCTTT. It yields the protein CASSWTVNTEAFF.

The chain couples TRBV12-3 or TRBV12-4 to TRBJ2-1; 7 nucleotides line up with TRBD2. The CDR3 length is 11 residues. The ends lost 7 bases at V and 12 bases at J; junction bases unmatched: 6. Here the CDR3 DNA reads TGTGCCAGCAAACGACTAGCATCGCAGTTCTTC. Translating gives CASKRLASQFF.